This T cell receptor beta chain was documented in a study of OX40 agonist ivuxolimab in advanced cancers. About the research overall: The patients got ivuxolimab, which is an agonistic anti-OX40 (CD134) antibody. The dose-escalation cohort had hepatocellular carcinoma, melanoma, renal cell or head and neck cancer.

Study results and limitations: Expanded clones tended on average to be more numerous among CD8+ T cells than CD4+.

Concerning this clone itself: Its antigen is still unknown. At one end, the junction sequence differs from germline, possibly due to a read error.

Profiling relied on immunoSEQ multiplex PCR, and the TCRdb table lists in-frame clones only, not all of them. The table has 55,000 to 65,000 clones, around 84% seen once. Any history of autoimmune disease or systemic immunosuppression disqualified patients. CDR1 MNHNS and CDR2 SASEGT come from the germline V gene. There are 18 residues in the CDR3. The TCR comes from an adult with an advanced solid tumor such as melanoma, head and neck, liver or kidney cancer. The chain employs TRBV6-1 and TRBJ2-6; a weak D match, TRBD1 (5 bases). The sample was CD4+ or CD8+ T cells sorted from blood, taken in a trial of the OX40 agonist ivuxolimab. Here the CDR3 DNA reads TGTGCCAGCAGTGAAAGTTGGGATCAAGGCTCTGGGGCTAACGTCCTGACTTTC. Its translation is CASSESWDQGSGANVLTF.